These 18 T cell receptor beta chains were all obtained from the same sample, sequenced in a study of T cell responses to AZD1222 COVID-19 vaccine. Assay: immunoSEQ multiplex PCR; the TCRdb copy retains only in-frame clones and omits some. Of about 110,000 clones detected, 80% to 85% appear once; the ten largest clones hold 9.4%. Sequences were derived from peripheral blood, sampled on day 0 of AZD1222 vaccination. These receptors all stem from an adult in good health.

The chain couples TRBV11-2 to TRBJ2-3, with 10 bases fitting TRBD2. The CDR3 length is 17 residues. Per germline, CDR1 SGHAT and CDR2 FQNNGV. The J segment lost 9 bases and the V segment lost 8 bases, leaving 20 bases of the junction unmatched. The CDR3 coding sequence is TGTGCCAGCCGCAGTGGGCTAGCGGGAGCCTATAGGGGCACGCAGTATTTT. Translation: CASRSGLAGAYRGTQYF.

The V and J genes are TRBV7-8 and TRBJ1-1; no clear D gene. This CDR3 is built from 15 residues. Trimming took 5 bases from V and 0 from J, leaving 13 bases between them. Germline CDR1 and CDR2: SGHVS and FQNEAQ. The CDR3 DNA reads TGTGCCAGCAGCGAACAGACGGCTGTGAACACTGAAGCTTTCTTT. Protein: CASSEQTAVNTEAFF.

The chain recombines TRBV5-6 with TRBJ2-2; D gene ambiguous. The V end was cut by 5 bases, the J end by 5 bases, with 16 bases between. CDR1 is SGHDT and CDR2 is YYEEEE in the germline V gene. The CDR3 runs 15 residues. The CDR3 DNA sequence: TGTGCCAGCAGTCTAGGGTGGTCACAGACCGGGGAGCTGTTTTTT. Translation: CASSLGWSQTGELFF.

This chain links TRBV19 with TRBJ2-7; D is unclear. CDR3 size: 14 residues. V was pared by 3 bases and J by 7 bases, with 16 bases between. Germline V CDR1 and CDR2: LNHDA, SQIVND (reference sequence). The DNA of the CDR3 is TGTGCCAGTAGTATTTTTTCGGCGTCTGCAGAGCAGTACTTC. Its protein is CASSIFSASAEQYF.

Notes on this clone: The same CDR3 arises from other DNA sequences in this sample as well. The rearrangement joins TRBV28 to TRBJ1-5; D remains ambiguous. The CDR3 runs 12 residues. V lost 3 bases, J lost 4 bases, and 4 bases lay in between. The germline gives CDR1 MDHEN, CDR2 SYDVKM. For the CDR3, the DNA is TGTGCCAGCAGTTTGCCAAATCAGCCCCAGCATTTT. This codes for CASSLPNQPQHF.

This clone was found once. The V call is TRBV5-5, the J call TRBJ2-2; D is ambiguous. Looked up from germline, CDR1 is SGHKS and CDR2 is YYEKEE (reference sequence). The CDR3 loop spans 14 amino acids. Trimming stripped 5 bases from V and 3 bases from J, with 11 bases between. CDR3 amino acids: CASRTGGDTGELFF. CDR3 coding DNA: TGTGCCAGCAGAACGGGTGGGGACACCGGGGAGCTGTTTTTT.

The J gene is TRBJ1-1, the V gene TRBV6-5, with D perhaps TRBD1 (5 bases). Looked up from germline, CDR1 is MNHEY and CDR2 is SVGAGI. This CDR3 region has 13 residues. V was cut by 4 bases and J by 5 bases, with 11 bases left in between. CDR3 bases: TGTGCCAGCAGTTTACAGCGACAGACTGAAGCTTTCTTT. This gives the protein CASSLQRQTEAFF.

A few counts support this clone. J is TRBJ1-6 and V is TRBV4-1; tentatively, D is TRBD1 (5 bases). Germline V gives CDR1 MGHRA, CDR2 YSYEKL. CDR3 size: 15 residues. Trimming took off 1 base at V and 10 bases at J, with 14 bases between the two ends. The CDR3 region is CASSQVGGKESPLHF. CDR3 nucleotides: TGCGCCAGCAGCCAAGTCGGGGGTAAGGAATCACCCCTCCACTTT.

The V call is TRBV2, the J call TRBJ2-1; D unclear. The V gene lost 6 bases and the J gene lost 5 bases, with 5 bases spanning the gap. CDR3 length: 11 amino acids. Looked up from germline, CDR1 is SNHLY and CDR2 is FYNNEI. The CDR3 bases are TGTGCCAGCAGCTTTGACAATGAGCAGTTCTTC. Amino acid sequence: CASSFDNEQFF.

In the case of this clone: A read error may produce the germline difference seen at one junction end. The CDR3 nucleotides are TGTGCCAGCAGCCCAGACAGGGTCGTCCTCTTC. Its translation: CASSPDRVVLF. The chain has TRBV7-8 and TRBJ2-7, with TRBD1 matching 7 bases. Germline V CDR1 and CDR2: SGHVS, FQNEAQ. The CDR3 spans 11 residues.

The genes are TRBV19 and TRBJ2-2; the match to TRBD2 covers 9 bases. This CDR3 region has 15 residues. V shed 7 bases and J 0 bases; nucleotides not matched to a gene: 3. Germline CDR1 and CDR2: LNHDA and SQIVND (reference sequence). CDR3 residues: CASKAGGPNTGELFF. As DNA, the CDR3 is TGTGCCAGTAAGGCGGGGGGGCCGAACACCGGGGAGCTGTTTTTT.

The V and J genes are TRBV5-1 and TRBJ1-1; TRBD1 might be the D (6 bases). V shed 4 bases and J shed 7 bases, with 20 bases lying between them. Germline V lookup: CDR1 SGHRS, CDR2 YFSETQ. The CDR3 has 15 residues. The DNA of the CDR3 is TGCGCCAGCAGCGCCTCCGGGACACCTGGAAGTGAAGCTTTCTTT. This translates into CASSASGTPGSEAFF.

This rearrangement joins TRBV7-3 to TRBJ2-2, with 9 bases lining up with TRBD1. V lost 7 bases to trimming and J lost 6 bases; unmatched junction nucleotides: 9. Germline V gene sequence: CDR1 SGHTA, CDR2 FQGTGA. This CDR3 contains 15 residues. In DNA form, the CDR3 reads TGTGCCAGCACCTGGGGACAGGGATTACCCGGGGAGCTGTTTTTT. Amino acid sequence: CASTWGQGLPGELFF. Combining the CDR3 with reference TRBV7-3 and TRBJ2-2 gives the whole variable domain GAGVSQTPSNKVTEKGKYVELRCDPISGHTALYWYRQSLGQGPEFLIYFQGTGAADDSGLPNDRFFAVRPEGSVSTLKIQRTERGDSAVYLCASTWGQGLPGELFFGEGSRLTVL.

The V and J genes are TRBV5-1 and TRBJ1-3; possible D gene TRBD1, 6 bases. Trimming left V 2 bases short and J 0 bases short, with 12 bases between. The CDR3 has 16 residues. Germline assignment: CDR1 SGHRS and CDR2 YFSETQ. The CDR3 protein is CASSLGYRASGNTIYF. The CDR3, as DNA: TGCGCCAGCAGCTTAGGGTACAGGGCCTCTGGAAACACCATATATTTT.

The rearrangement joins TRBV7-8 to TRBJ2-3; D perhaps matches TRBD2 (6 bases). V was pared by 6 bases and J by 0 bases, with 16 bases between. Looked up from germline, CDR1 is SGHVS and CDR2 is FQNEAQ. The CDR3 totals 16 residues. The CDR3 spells CASRDGSLLSTDTQYF. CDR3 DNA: TGTGCCAGCAGAGACGGGAGCCTCCTCAGCACAGATACGCAGTATTTT.

CDR3 sequence (DNA): TGCAGCGCCGGACAGTTGGATGAGCAGTTCTTC. Translation: CSAGQLDEQFF. V gene TRBV29-1 combines with J gene TRBJ2-1; D is possibly TRBD1 (6 bases). The CDR3 sequence is 11 residues long. From germline, CDR1 is SQVTM and CDR2 ANQGSEA. The V gene lost 7 bases and the J gene lost 8 bases, with 12 bases spanning the gap.

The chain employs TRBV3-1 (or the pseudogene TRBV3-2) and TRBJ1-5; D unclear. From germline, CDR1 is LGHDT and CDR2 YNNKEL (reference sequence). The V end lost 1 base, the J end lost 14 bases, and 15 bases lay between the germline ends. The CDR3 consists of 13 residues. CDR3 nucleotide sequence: TGTGCCAGCAGCCAAGCGCCAGCCGGCAGAGAGCATTTT. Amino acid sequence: CASSQAPAGREHF.

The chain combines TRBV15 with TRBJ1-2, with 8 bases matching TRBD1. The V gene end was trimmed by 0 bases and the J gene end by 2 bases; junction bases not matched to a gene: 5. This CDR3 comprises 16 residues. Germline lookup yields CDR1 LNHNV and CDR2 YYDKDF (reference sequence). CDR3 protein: CATSRDHRGVNYGYTF. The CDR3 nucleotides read TGTGCCACCAGCAGAGACCACAGGGGGGTGAACTATGGCTACACCTTC.